This is a list of T cell receptor beta chains from one sample in a study of cytomegalovirus exposure and HLA in healthy donors. TCRdb's copy holds only in-frame clones and misses some; the assay was immunoSEQ multiplex PCR. The top ten hold roughly 3.5% of the sample, which has around 97,000 clones, roughly 73% seen once. Material for sequencing was PBMCs. The origin of the receptors is a man aged 40-49 years in good health and CMV-seronegative. CDR3s include the opening cysteine and the closing phenylalanine or tryptophan. The D gene is left open where the match is weak. Clone size is shown for a subset of rows, as once, few, many or a class of expanded clone.

abundance | d_gene | j_gene | v_gene | CDR3aa | CDR3nt
. | . | TRBJ1-4 | TRBV5-1 | CASSLGQNNEKLFF | TGCGCCAGCAGCTTGGGTCAGAATAATGAAAAACTGTTTTTT
. | . | TRBJ1-2 | TRBV27 | CASSSTGYGYTF | TGTGCCAGCAGTTCCACAGGCTATGGCTACACCTTC
. | . | TRBJ1-4 | TRBV28 | CASRAGGSSTNEKLFF | TGTGCCAGCAGGGCCGGGGGTTCGTCAACTAATGAAAAACTGTTTTTT
. | . | TRBJ2-5 | TRBV18 | CASSSYPVQGPQETQYF | TGTGCCAGCTCCTCATACCCCGTTCAGGGTCCCCAAGAGACCCAGTACTTC
. | . | TRBJ1-1 | TRBV28 | CASSSVNTEAFF | TGTGCCAGCAGTTCCGTGAACACTGAAGCTTTCTTT
. | . | TRBJ1-1 | TRBV5-1 | CASSFSGNTEAFF | TGCGCCAGCAGCTTTAGCGGGAACACTGAAGCTTTCTTT
once | TRBD1 | TRBJ2-7 | TRBV4-1 | CASSQDSGQGVFEQYF | TGCGCCAGCAGCCAAGATTCAGGACAGGGGGTATTCGAGCAGTACTTC
. | TRBD1 | TRBJ2-2 | TRBV28 | CASSGGTGGFAGELFF | TGTGCCAGCAGTGGAGGGACAGGGGGTTTCGCCGGGGAGCTGTTTTTT
. | . | TRBJ2-1 | TRBV5-1 | CASSLAGAHNEQFF | TGCGCCAGCAGCTTGGCTGGGGCTCACAATGAGCAGTTCTTC
. | . | TRBJ2-7 | TRBV10-3 | CAINKAEGLYF | TGTGCCATCAACAAGGCAGAGGGATTGTACTTC
many | TRBD1 | TRBJ2-7 | TRBV4-2 | CASSQEGDSSYEQYF | TGTGCCAGCAGCCAAGAGGGGGACAGCTCCTACGAGCAGTACTTC
few | . | TRBJ2-7 | TRBV6-5 | CASSYSASSYEQYF | TGTGCCAGCAGTTACTCGGCCTCGTCCTACGAGCAGTACTTC
. | TRBD1 | TRBJ2-7 | TRBV19 | CASSIGPTGGVYEQYF | TGTGCCAGTAGTATAGGTCCCACAGGGGGCGTTTACGAGCAGTACTTC
. | TRBD2 | TRBJ2-3 | TRBV5-4 | CASSSSGGADTQYF | TGTGCCAGCAGCTCTAGCGGGGGGGCAGATACGCAGTATTTT
. | . | TRBJ2-7 | TRBV6-1 | CASNLGHYEQYF | TGTGCCAGCAACTTAGGACACTACGAGCAGTACTTC
once | . | TRBJ1-2 | TRBV2 | CASSEDVVSQGGYTF | TGTGCCAGCAGTGAAGATGTTGTCAGTCAGGGAGGCTACACCTTC
. | . | TRBJ1-5 | TRBV27 | CASSLRGSNQPQHF | TGTGCCAGCAGTTTAAGGGGGTCGAATCAGCCCCAGCATTTT
. | TRBD2 | TRBJ2-3 | TRBV18 | CASSPFVAGDHTDTQYF | TGTGCCAGCTCACCCTTCGTAGCGGGGGATCACACAGATACGCAGTATTTT
. | TRBD2 | TRBJ2-1 | TRBV5-6 | CASSYLETSVYEQFF | TGTGCCAGCAGCTACTTGGAGACTAGCGTCTATGAGCAGTTCTTC
. | . | TRBJ2-2 | TRBV30 | CAWRGGQSSLTGELFF | TGTGCCTGGAGAGGAGGACAGAGTTCTCTCACCGGGGAGCTGTTTTTT
few | TRBD1 | TRBJ2-7 | TRBV15 | CATSREGQGSYEQYF | TGTGCCACCAGCAGAGAGGGACAGGGTTCCTACGAGCAGTACTTC
. | TRBD2 | TRBJ2-7 | TRBV28 | CASSRGRARGGVNEQYF | TGTGCCAGCAGTCGAGGGCGGGCGCGGGGGGGTGTCAACGAGCAGTACTTC
few | TRBD1 | TRBJ1-1 | TRBV5-1 | CASSRDRGNTEAFF | TGCGCCAGCAGCAGGGACAGGGGTAACACTGAAGCTTTCTTT
. | . | TRBJ1-2 | TRBV19 | CASSKLHSGGQLGYTF | TGTGCCAGTAGTAAGCTTCATTCAGGAGGACAGTTGGGCTACACCTTC
. | TRBD2 | TRBJ2-5 | TRBV19 | CASSAGGGRETQYF | TGTGCCAGTAGTGCTGGGGGGGGTCGGGAGACCCAGTACTTC
few | . | TRBJ1-3 | TRBV7-6 | CASSLEHYSGNTIYF | TGTGCCAGCAGCTTAGAACATTACTCTGGAAACACCATATATTTT
few | . | TRBJ2-5 | TRBV4-2 | CASSQGARETQYF | TGTGCCAGCAGCCAAGGTGCGCGGGAGACCCAGTACTTC
. | TRBD2 | TRBJ2-7 | TRBV5-1 | CASSLLAGSDEQYF | TGCGCCAGCAGCTTACTAGCGGGGTCCGACGAGCAGTACTTC
. | . | TRBJ2-2 | TRBV19 | CASSGIADTGELFF | TGTGCCAGTAGCGGAATCGCGGACACCGGGGAGCTGTTTTTT
. | . | TRBJ1-1 | TRBV28 | CASSNPQWTEAFF | TGTGCCAGCAGTAACCCTCAGTGGACTGAAGCTTTCTTT
few | TRBD1 | TRBJ1-1 | TRBV13 | CASSFGDRLNTEAFF | TGTGCCAGCAGCTTCGGGGACAGGCTAAACACTGAAGCTTTCTTT